This TCR beta chain was profiled in a study of shared clonotypes between healthy human individuals. This clone came up once. V lost 0 bases and J lost 6, with 6 bases in between. The CDR3 spans 12 residues. Looked up from germline, CDR1 is GTSNPN and CDR2 is SVGIG (reference sequence). Clones were read by immunoSEQ multiplex PCR, and TCRdb kept only the in-frame ones, dropping some. The sample has some 490,000 clones; 81% are singletons. The chain is built from TRBV30 and TRBJ1-5; D not certain. The sequenced sample was PBMCs. The receptor comes from a woman in her thirties or forties in good health. Some clones in this sample may be carry-over from other donors' samples. The CDR3 coding sequence is TGTGCCTGGAGTGTACCTTTTCAGCCCCAGCATTTT. This translates into CAWSVPFQPQHF. Variable domain in full (rest from reference TRBV30 and TRBJ1-5): SQTIHQWPATLVQPVGSPLSLECTVEGTSNPNLYWYRQAAGRGLQLLFYSVGIGQISSEVPQNLSASRPQDRQFILSSKKLLLSDSGFYLCAWSVPFQPQHFGDGTRLSIL.